Reported below is one TCR beta chain. What it binds is unknown. Libraries of TCR beta came from iRepertoire HTBI primers plus Arm-PCR of CDR3 regions. Using its own MiXCR run on the multiplex PCR reads, TCRdb lists one record per CDR3 protein. This repertoire shows hundreds of thousands of distinct CDR3 sequences, around 20% found once; its top ten account for under 9%. Germline V gene sequence: CDR1 MNHEY, CDR2 SVGEGT. Trimming removed 5 bases at V and 7 bases at J, with 18 bases between. The CDR3 runs 15 residues. As to time point: persistent/refractory GD, antithyroid drugs over 5 years with positive TRAb. Isolated PBMC RNA provided the starting material for the TCR library. The data were taken from a study of regulatory T cells in long-lasting Graves disease. Study outcomes and limitations: Persistent Graves' patients had lower TCR diversity than newly diagnosed ones. Tissue studied was limited to peripheral blood, excluding thyroid tissue.

J is TRBJ2-1 and V is TRBV6-2 or TRBV6-3; D may be TRBD2 (6 bases). The TCR comes from a female donor with Graves disease. This specimen was peripheral blood mononuclear cells (PBMCs), taken when the disease was refractory, from a patient treated with antithyroid drugs. The CDR3 sequence: CASSKEGLGKNEQFF. CDR3 nucleotide sequence: TGTGCCAGCAGTAAGGAGGGATTAGGGAAGAATGAGCAGTTCTTC.